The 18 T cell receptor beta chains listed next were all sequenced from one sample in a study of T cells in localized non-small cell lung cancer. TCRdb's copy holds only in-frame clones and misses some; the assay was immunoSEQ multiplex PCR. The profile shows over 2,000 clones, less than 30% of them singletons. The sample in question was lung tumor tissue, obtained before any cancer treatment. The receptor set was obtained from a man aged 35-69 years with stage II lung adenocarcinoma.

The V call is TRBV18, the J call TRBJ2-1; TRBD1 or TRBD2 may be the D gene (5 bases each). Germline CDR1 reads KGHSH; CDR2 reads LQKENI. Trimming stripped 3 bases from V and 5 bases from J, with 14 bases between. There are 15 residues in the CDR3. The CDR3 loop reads CASSPGVLMNNEQFF. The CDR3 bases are TGTGCCAGCTCACCGGGGGTTTTGATGAACAATGAGCAGTTCTTC.

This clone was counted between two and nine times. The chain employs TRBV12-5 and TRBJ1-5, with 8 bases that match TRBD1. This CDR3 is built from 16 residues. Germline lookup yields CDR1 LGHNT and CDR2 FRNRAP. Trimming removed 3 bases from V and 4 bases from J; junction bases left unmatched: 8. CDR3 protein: CASGFGQGAGNQPQHF. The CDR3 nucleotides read TGTGCTAGTGGTTTCGGGCAGGGGGCAGGGAATCAGCCCCAGCATTTT.

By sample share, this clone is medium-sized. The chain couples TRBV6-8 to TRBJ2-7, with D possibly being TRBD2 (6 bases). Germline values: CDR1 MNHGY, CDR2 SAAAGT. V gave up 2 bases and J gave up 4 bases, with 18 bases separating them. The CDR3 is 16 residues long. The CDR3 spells CASSYPPLREGYEQYF. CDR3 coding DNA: TGTGCCAGCAGTTACCCCCCCCTGCGGGAAGGGTACGAGCAGTACTTC.

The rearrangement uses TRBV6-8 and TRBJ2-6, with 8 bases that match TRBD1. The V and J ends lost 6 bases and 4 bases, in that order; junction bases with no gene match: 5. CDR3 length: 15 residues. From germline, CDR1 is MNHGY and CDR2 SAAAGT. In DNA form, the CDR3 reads TGTGCCAGCAGGAGGACAGGGTACGGGGCCAACGTCCTGACTTTC. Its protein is CASRRTGYGANVLTF.

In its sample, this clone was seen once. The CDR3 DNA follows: TGCGCCAGCAGCTTGATTGGGGGCATGAACACTGAAGCTTTCTTT. Translating gives CASSLIGGMNTEAFF. This chain uses TRBV5-1 with TRBJ1-1; D may be TRBD1 (6 bases). This CDR3 comprises 15 residues. Germline CDR1 and CDR2: SGHRS and YFSETQ. With 1 base removed from V and 0 bases from J, the gap between germline ends came to 10 bases.

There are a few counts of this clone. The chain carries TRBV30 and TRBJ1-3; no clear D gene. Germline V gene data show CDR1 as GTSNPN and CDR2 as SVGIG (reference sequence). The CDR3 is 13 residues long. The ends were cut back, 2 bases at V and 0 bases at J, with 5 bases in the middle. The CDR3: CAWSSSSGNTIYF. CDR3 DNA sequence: TGTGCCTGGAGTTCCAGCTCTGGAAACACCATATATTTT.

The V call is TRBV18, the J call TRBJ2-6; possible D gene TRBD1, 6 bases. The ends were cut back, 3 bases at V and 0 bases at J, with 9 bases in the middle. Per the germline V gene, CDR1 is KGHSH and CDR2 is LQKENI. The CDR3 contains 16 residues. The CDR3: CASSPDSSSGANVLTF. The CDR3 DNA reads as TGTGCCAGCTCACCGGACAGCTCCTCTGGGGCCAACGTCCTGACTTTC. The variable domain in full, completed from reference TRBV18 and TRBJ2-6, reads NAGVMQNPRHLVRRRGQEARLRCSPMKGHSHVYWYRQLPEEGLKFMVYLQKENIIDESGMPKERFSAEFPKEGPSILRIQQVVRGDSAAYFCASSPDSSSGANVLTFGAGSRLTVL.

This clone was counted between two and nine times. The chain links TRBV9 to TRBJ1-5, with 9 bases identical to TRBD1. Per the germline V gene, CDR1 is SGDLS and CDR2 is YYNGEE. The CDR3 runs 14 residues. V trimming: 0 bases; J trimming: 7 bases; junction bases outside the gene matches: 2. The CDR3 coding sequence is TGTGCCAGCAGCGTAGGGGACAGGGTACAGCCCCAGCATTTT. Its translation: CASSVGDRVQPQHF.

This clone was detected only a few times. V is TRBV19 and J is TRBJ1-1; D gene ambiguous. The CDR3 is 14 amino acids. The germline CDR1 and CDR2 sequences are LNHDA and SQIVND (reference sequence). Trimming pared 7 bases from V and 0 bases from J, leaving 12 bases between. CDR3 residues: CASNPGRMNTEAFF. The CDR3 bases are TGTGCCAGTAATCCCGGTAGAATGAACACTGAAGCTTTCTTT.

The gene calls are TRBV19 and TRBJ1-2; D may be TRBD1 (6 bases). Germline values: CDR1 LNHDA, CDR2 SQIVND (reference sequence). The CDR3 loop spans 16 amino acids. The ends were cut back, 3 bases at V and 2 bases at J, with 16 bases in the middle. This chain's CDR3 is CASSIGGAETNYGYTF. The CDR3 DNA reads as TGTGCCAGTAGTATCGGGGGGGCAGAAACGAACTATGGCTACACCTTC.

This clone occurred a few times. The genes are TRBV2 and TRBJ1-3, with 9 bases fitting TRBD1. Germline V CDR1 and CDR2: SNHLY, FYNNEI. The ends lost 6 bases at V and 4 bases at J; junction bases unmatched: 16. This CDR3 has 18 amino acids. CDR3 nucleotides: TGTGCCAGCAGAGAAAATCCCGGGACAGGGCTCTGGGGAAACACCATATATTTT. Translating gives CASRENPGTGLWGNTIYF.

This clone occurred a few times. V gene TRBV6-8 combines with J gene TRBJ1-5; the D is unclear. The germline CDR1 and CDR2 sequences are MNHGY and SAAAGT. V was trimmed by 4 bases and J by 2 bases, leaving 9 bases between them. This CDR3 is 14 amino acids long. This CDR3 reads CASSSPRRNQPQHF. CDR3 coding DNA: TGTGCCAGCAGTTCTCCTAGGCGCAATCAGCCCCAGCATTTT.

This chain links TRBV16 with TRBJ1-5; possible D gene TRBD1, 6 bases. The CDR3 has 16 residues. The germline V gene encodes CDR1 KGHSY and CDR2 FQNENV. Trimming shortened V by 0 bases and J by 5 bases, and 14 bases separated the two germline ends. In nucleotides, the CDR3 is TGTGCCAGCAGCCAATCATTTCAGGGGACGGATCAGCCCCAGCATTTT. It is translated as CASSQSFQGTDQPQHF.

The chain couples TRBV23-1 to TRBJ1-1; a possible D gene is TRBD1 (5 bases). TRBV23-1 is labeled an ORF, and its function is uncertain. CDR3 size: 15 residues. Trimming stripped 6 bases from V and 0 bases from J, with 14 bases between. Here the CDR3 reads CASSRGRGMNTEAFF. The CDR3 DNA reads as TGCGCCAGCAGCCGTGGACGGGGCATGAACACTGAAGCTTTCTTT.

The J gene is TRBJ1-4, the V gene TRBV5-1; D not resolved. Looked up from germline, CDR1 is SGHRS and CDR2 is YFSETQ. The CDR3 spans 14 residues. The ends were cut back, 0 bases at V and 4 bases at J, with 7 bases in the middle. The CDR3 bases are TGCGCCAGCAGCTTGGACGGGATTAATGAAAAACTGTTTTTT. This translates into CASSLDGINEKLFF.

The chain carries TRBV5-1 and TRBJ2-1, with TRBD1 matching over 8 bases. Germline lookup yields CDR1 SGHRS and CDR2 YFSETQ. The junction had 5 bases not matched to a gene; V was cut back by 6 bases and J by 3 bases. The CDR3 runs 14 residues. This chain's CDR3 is CASNPGQVYNEQFF. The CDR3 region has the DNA TGCGCCAGCAATCCGGGACAGGTCTACAATGAGCAGTTCTTC.

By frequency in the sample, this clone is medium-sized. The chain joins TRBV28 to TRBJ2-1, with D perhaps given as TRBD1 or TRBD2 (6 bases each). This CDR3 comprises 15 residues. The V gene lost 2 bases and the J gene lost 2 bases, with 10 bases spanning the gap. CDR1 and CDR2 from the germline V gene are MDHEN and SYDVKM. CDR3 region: CASSLRGHTYNEQFF. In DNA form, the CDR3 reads TGTGCCAGCAGTTTACGGGGGCATACCTACAATGAGCAGTTCTTC.

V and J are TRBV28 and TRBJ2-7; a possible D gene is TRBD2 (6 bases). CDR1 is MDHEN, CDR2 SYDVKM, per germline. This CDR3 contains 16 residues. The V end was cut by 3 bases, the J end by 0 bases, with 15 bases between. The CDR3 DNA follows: TGTGCCAGCAGTTTGGTGCCCCGGGACTCCTCCTACGAGCAGTACTTC. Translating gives CASSLVPRDSSYEQYF.